This T cell receptor (beta chain) appears in the sequencing data of a study of shared clonotypes between healthy human individuals. None of the donors, who were healthy HIV-negative adults, had recently had acute infections or vaccinations. With 3 bases removed from V and 6 bases from J, the gap between germline ends came to 9 bases. Per the germline V gene, CDR1 is MDHEN and CDR2 is SYDVKM. The CDR3 is made up of 13 amino acids. Here immunoSEQ multiplex PCR was the method, and the copy in TCRdb shows in-frame clones only, minus some. Of roughly 2.5 million clones detected, roughly 92% appear once; the ten largest clones hold 0.11% to 0.15%.

The sequence came from a man between 18 and 29 years old in good health. The material sequenced was naive CD4+ T cells sorted from blood. Specified subset: CD45RA+ positively selected. V and J are TRBV28 and TRBJ1-5; D not resolved. CDR3: CASSFSKGQPQHF. In nucleotides, the CDR3 is TGTGCCAGCAGTTTTTCTAAGGGTCAGCCCCAGCATTTT. Full variable domain (rest looked up from reference TRBV28 and TRBJ1-5): DVKVTQSSRYLVKRTGEKVFLECVQDMDHENMFWYRQDPGLGLRLIYFSYDVKMKEKGDIPEGYSVSREKKERFSLILESASTNQTSMYLCASSFSKGQPQHFGDGTRLSIL.